This paragraph reports one T cell receptor (beta chain). Its cognate antigen is unknown. The data are from a study of long-term antiretroviral therapy in people with HIV. Whole-study findings and limits: HIV repertoires spanned tighter CDR3 length ranges than controls did. The study lacked data on ART adherence, viral resistance or therapy changes.

At the survey level, the v3.0 immunoSEQ assay was run. Method: immunoSEQ multiplex PCR; TCRdb's copy keeps in-frame clones and lacks some. The table has about 20,000 clones, roughly 84% seen once. V dropped 2 bases and J dropped 6 bases, with 11 bases sitting between them. Germline CDR1 ENHRY, CDR2 SYGVKD. This CDR3 is 14 amino acids long. The J gene is TRBJ2-1, the V gene TRBV10-3; D is uncertain. The clonotype originates from a man in his forties or fifties with HIV. The sequenced sample was unsorted PBMCs, obtained 2.4 years after starting antiretroviral therapy. CDR3 coding DNA: TGTGCCATCAGTGAGAGCGTTGGAATCAATGAGCAGTTCTTC. It yields the protein CAISESVGINEQFF.